The 18 T cell receptor beta chains presented below share a single source sample, sequenced in a study of T cell responses to AZD1222 COVID-19 vaccine. Clones were read by immunoSEQ multiplex PCR, and TCRdb kept only the in-frame ones, dropping some. The sample lists 130,000 or so clones, approximately 83% occurring once. Sequenced material: peripheral blood, taken on day 0 of AZD1222 vaccination. Receptor source: an adult in good health.

J is TRBJ2-7 and V is TRBV5-4; no reliable D call. Deletions cut 4 bases from V and 0 bases from J, with 11 bases between. Germline assignment: CDR1 SGHNT and CDR2 YYREEE (reference sequence). The CDR3 loop spans 14 amino acids. In DNA, the CDR3 is TGTGCCAGCAGCCCCGGGCGGAACTCCTACGAGCAGTACTTC. Encoded protein: CASSPGRNSYEQYF.

This clone was seen a handful of times. This chain uses TRBV7-9 with TRBJ2-1, with D possibly TRBD1 on 6 matching bases. The CDR3 extends over 13 amino acids. Per germline, CDR1 SEHNR and CDR2 FQNEAQ (reference sequence). V was pared by 8 bases and J by 6 bases, with 14 bases between. The CDR3 DNA is TGTGCCAGCGACGAACAGGGAATCAATGAGCAGTTCTTC. Its protein product is CASDEQGINEQFF.

This clone was counted a single time. The rearrangement links TRBV2 to TRBJ1-5; no clear D gene. Trimming removed 7 bases from V and 5 bases from J, with 9 bases in between. This CDR3 has 12 residues. CDR1 and CDR2 from the germline V gene are SNHLY and FYNNEI. The DNA of the CDR3 is TGTGCCAGCACTTCGGGATATCAGCCCCAGCATTTT. It codes for CASTSGYQPQHF.

Regarding this clone: This same CDR3 is encoded by further DNA sequences in the sample. V and J are TRBV6-5 and TRBJ1-1; 12 nucleotides match TRBD1. The CDR3 runs 15 residues. V dropped 6 bases and J dropped 3; count of bases not matched to a gene: 5. Germline CDR1 reads MNHEY; CDR2 reads SVGAGI. The CDR3 nucleotides are TGTGCCAGCAGGGGACAGGGGGCTGGCGACACTGAAGCTTTCTTT. Its translation is CASRGQGAGDTEAFF.

The rearrangement uses TRBV7-9 and TRBJ1-4, with 7 nucleotides matching TRBD1. Germline CDR1 is SEHNR and CDR2 is FQNEAQ (reference sequence). The length of the CDR3 is 16 residues. Germline trimming cut 5 bases from V and 2 bases from J; bases unmatched to any gene: 8. CDR3 nucleotide sequence: TGTGCCAGCAGCCTAGGACAGGCGGGGACTAATGAAAAACTGTTTTTT. Translation: CASSLGQAGTNEKLFF.

The rearrangement links TRBV6-1 to TRBJ1-1, with 10 bases aligning to TRBD1. V shed 1 base and J 1 base; nucleotides not matched to a gene: 6. The CDR3 loop spans 17 amino acids. Looked up from germline, CDR1 is MNHNS and CDR2 is SASEGT. In DNA form, the CDR3 reads TGTGCCAGCAGTGAAGAGGGACAGGGGCGTAGGAACACTGAAGCTTTCTTT. It translates to CASSEEGQGRRNTEAFF.

The J gene is TRBJ2-3, the V gene TRBV7-3, with D perhaps matching TRBD2 (6 bases). The CDR3 is 16 residues long. V lost 4 bases to trimming and J lost 6 bases, with 20 bases between them. Germline CDR1 is SGHTA and CDR2 is FQGTGA. As DNA, the CDR3 is TGTGCCAGCAGCTCACTTGGGGGGTCCCCTAGGGATACGCAGTATTTT. This gives the protein CASSSLGGSPRDTQYF.

This chain joins TRBV4-2 and TRBJ2-7, with 8 bases aligning to TRBD2. The V segment lost 4 bases and the J segment 4 bases; nucleotides outside the gene matches: 12. Germline V CDR1 and CDR2: LGHNA, YNFKEQ. The CDR3 totals 16 residues. For the CDR3, the DNA is TGTGCCAGCAGCCGTATCGGCGGTAGCGGGACTTACGAGCAGTACTTC. Its protein product is CASSRIGGSGTYEQYF.

The chain carries TRBV20-1 and TRBJ2-7; D unresolved. CDR1 and CDR2 from the germline V gene are DFQATT and SNEGSKA (reference sequence). Trimming shortened V by 1 base and J by 6 bases, and 4 bases separated the two germline ends. There are 10 residues in the CDR3. The CDR3 loop is CSARGLEQYF. CDR3 nucleotide sequence: TGCAGTGCTAGAGGACTCGAGCAGTACTTC.

The chain has TRBV3-1 (or the pseudogene TRBV3-2) and TRBJ1-2; TRBD1 matches at 7 bases. CDR1 LGHDT and CDR2 YNNKEL come from the germline V gene (reference sequence). With V trimmed by 5 bases and J by 5 bases, 17 bases remained unmatched. This CDR3 is built from 17 residues. CDR3 residues: CASSVYGATGLPYGYTF. CDR3 coding DNA: TGTGCCAGCAGCGTCTATGGGGCGACAGGGTTGCCTTATGGCTACACCTTC.

There are a few counts of this clone. This chain connects TRBV30 to TRBJ1-5; 8 nucleotides line up with TRBD1. J gave up 7 bases and V 2 bases, and 4 bases lay outside the gene matches. CDR1 GTSNPN and CDR2 SVGIG come from the germline V gene (reference sequence). The CDR3 loop spans 13 amino acids. The CDR3 protein is CAWSPDRGQPQHF. The CDR3 DNA sequence: TGTGCCTGGAGTCCCGACAGGGGACAGCCCCAGCATTTT. Combining the CDR3 with reference TRBV30 and TRBJ1-5 gives the whole variable domain SQTIHQWPATLVQPVGSPLSLECTVEGTSNPNLYWYRQAAGRGLQLLFYSVGIGQISSEVPQNLSASRPQDRQFILSSKKLLLSDSGFYLCAWSPDRGQPQHFGDGTRLSIL.

The chain recombines TRBV5-1 with TRBJ2-3; 13 bases fit TRBD2. There are 18 residues in the CDR3. Trimming took 6 bases from V and 1 from J; bases not matched to a gene: 11. CDR1 SGHRS and CDR2 YFSETQ come from the germline V gene. The CDR3 DNA reads as TGCGCCAGCAACAACAGGACTAGCGGGAGTTTCGGCACAGATACGCAGTATTTT. Its protein product is CASNNRTSGSFGTDTQYF. Full variable domain (outside the CDR3, taken from reference TRBV5-1 and TRBJ2-3): KAGVTQTPRYLIKTRGQQVTLSCSPISGHRSVSWYQQTPGQGLQFLFEYFSETQRNKGNFPGRFSGRQFSNSRSEMNVSTLELGDSALYLCASNNRTSGSFGTDTQYFGPGTRLTVL.

CDR3 bases: TGTGCCAGCAGCTTAGGACAGATGAACACTGAAGCTTTCTTT. Its translation is CASSLGQMNTEAFF. The chain has TRBV11-3 and TRBJ1-1; a possible D gene is TRBD1 (5 bases). Trimming stripped 1 base from V and 0 bases from J, with 6 bases between. The CDR3 totals 14 residues. The V gene's germline CDR1 is SGHNT and CDR2 YENEEA.

The chain joins TRBV19 to TRBJ1-1; 7 bases map to TRBD1. The CDR3 is made up of 15 amino acids. The junction had 8 bases not matched to a gene; V was cut back by 5 bases and J by 2 bases. Germline values: CDR1 LNHDA, CDR2 SQIVND (reference sequence). The CDR3 loop is CASSVSQGINTEAFF. The DNA for the CDR3 is TGTGCCAGTAGTGTCTCACAGGGGATAAACACTGAAGCTTTCTTT.

The J gene is TRBJ1-2, the V gene TRBV29-1, with no clear D. Germline assignment: CDR1 SQVTM and CDR2 ANQGSEA. Trimming removed 6 bases from V and 3 bases from J, with 8 bases in between. The CDR3 extends over 11 amino acids. CDR3 nucleotide sequence: TGCAGCGTAGGGCGGGACTATGGCTACACCTTC. It yields the protein CSVGRDYGYTF.

This clone is a singleton in its sample. The V gene is TRBV7-2, the J gene TRBJ2-1; D is perhaps TRBD1 (6 bases). V was trimmed by 2 bases and J by 10 bases, leaving 12 bases between them. Germline loops: CDR1 SGHTA, CDR2 FQGNSA. The CDR3 runs to 13 residues. The CDR3 nucleotides read TGTGCCAGCAGCTTATCACAGGGCCCCGAGCAGTTCTTC. The encoded protein is CASSLSQGPEQFF. Filled out from reference TRBV7-2 and TRBJ2-1, the complete variable domain reads GAGVSQSPSNKVTEKGKDVELRCDPISGHTALYWYRQSLGQGLEFLIYFQGNSAPDKSGLPSDRFSAERTGGSVSTLTIQRTQQEDSAVYLCASSLSQGPEQFFGPGTRLTVL.

The chain employs TRBV28 and TRBJ2-7; tentatively, D is TRBD2 (6 bases). This CDR3 has 16 residues. V lost 1 base and J 3 bases, leaving 16 bases between the germline ends. Germline loops: CDR1 MDHEN, CDR2 SYDVKM. In DNA, the CDR3 is TGTGCCAGCAGTTTATTAGCCTGGGGCGGGAACTACGAGCAGTACTTC. As protein: CASSLLAWGGNYEQYF.

The chain couples TRBV6-5 to TRBJ2-2, with 11 bases identical to TRBD2. The CDR3 has 14 residues. Germline lookup yields CDR1 MNHEY and CDR2 SVGAGI. Trimming took 8 bases from V and 6 from J; bases not matched to a gene: 5. The CDR3 coding sequence is TGTGCCAGCGCGACTAGCGGGGCGGCCGGGGAGCTGTTTTTT. It specifies CASATSGAAGELFF.